This T cell receptor (beta chain) is drawn from a study of T cell repertoires in cytomegalovirus infection. Study as a whole: A matching HLA type, together with CMV infection, was signaled by public TCR beta signatures.

Trimming took 5 bases from V and 14 from J; bases not matched to a gene: 17. This CDR3 has 14 residues. CDR1 is SGHVS, CDR2 FQNEAQ, per germline. Note on this clonotype: The target antigen is unknown.

Study results and caveats: Carriers of CMV and the relevant HLA type were discriminated by public TCR beta frequency.

In TCRdb, the reads were re-called with MiXCR into one record per CDR3 protein. The sample includes hundreds of thousands of distinct CDR3 sequences, roughly 33% of them seen just once. The TCR originated in a human donor in good health (CMV status not recorded). Some clones in this sample may be carry-over from other donors' samples. Sequenced material: cultured PBMCs, taken from culture after CMV antigen stimulation. The chain recombines TRBV7-8 with TRBJ1-1; 7 bases are shared with TRBD1. The CDR3 DNA is TGTGCCAGCAGCGCACGGGGCGTAGGACAGGACTTATTCTTT. Amino acids: CASSARGVGQDLFF.